A single sample gave rise to the 16 T cell receptor beta chains below, sequenced in a study of CD8 T cells in ankylosing spondylitis. MiXCR, run by TCRdb on the 5' RACE reads, gives a single entry per CDR3 protein. The repertoire includes under 300,000 distinct CDR3 sequences, about 11% of them detected once, and 6% to 8% sits in the top ten. Sequencing used blood, either unsorted or a sorted T cell fraction (not recorded which). These receptors were taken from a male donor with ankylosing spondylitis or in good health (not recorded which).

This clonotype was observed a handful of times. This chain connects TRBV6-1 to TRBJ2-3; 9 bases match TRBD1. V gave up 5 bases and J gave up 2 bases; unmatched junction bases: 8. The germline V gene has CDR1 MNHNS and CDR2 SASEGT. The CDR3 runs to 16 residues. CDR3 DNA sequence: TGTGCCAGCAGTCTGCCGGACAGGGGCACCACAGATACGCAGTATTTT. The encoded protein is CASSLPDRGTTDTQYF.

The rearrangement uses TRBV19 and TRBJ2-2, with 9 bases fitting TRBD2. The germline CDR1 and CDR2 sequences are LNHDA and SQIVND (reference sequence). The CDR3 is 17 amino acids. V gave up 3 bases and J gave up 2 bases; unmatched junction bases: 7. The CDR3 reads CASSISLTSGNTGELFF. The DNA of the CDR3 is TGTGCCAGTAGTATCTCCCTGACTAGCGGTAACACCGGGGAGCTGTTTTTT.

The chain is built from TRBV28 and TRBJ2-5; D remains unclear. The CDR3 contains 14 residues. Trimming left V 6 bases short and J 5 bases short, with 16 bases between. Germline V gene lookup returns CDR1 MDHEN and CDR2 SYDVKM. CDR3 nucleotide sequence: TGTGCCAGCAGGCTTCGGTTGGGTTGGGAGACCCAGTACTTC. It is translated as CASRLRLGWETQYF.

The sample holds many counts of this clonotype. V and J are TRBV18 and TRBJ2-1, with 10 bases lining up with TRBD2. This CDR3 has 16 residues. Germline values: CDR1 KGHSH, CDR2 LQKENI. The J segment lost 4 bases and the V segment lost 0 bases, leaving 3 bases of the junction unmatched. CDR3 sequence (DNA): TGTGCCAGCTCACCACCCGGACTAGCGGAGTACAATGAGCAGTTCTTC. Its protein is CASSPPGLAEYNEQFF. Variable domain in full (rest from reference TRBV18 and TRBJ2-1): NAGVMQNPRHLVRRRGQEARLRCSPMKGHSHVYWYRQLPEEGLKFMVYLQKENIIDESGMPKERFSAEFPKEGPSILRIQQVVRGDSAAYFCASSPPGLAEYNEQFFGPGTRLTVL.

This clonotype was counted only a few times. The chain joins TRBV9 to TRBJ1-2; unclear D gene. The CDR3 consists of 13 residues. CDR1 and CDR2 (germline): SGDLS, YYNGEE. V gave up 2 bases and J gave up 7 bases, with 12 bases separating them. The CDR3 reads CASSVGSGLGYTF. Written as DNA, the CDR3 is TGTGCCAGCAGCGTGGGATCGGGCCTTGGCTACACCTTC.

The chain has TRBV9 and TRBJ1-2, with 10 bases lining up with TRBD1. After removal of 4 bases from V and 2 bases from J, the junction contained 11 bases not matched to a gene. Germline CDR1 SGDLS, CDR2 YYNGEE. This CDR3 is 17 amino acids long. The CDR3 DNA follows: TGTGCCAGCAGCTCAGCCGGGACAGGGGTTTCCAACTATGGCTACACCTTC. Its translation is CASSSAGTGVSNYGYTF.

This clonotype was observed at least ten times. This chain connects TRBV29-1 to TRBJ2-7, with 9 bases fitting TRBD1. The ends lost 6 bases at V and 4 bases at J; junction bases unmatched: 7. The V gene's germline CDR1 is SQVTM and CDR2 ANQGSEA. CDR3 length: 13 residues. Here the CDR3 DNA reads TGCAGCGTGGCATGGGACAGGGAATACGAGCAGTACTTC. This encodes CSVAWDREYEQYF.

This clonotype has just a few counts. This chain connects TRBV2 to TRBJ1-2, with D hard to call. CDR1 and CDR2 from the germline V gene are SNHLY and FYNNEI. V gave up 6 bases and J gave up 4 bases, with 6 bases separating them. This CDR3 comprises 11 residues. The CDR3 nucleotides are TGTGCCAGCAGGACCCCCTATGGCTACACCTTC. Its protein is CASRTPYGYTF.

This clonotype was seen ten or more times. This chain connects TRBV20-1 to TRBJ2-7, with D possibly being TRBD1 or TRBD2 (5 bases each). Germline CDR1 DFQATT, CDR2 SNEGSKA (reference sequence). CDR3 length: 16 residues. V lost 3 bases and J lost 2, with 20 bases in between. CDR3 loop: CSASEGPGIAPYEQYF. CDR3 DNA: TGCAGTGCTAGTGAGGGCCCAGGGATAGCTCCCTACGAGCAGTACTTC.

This clonotype showed up many times. The rearrangement links TRBV20-1 to TRBJ2-1, with D possibly TRBD2 on 6 matching bases. In germline, CDR1 is DFQATT, CDR2 SNEGSKA (reference sequence). The CDR3 loop spans 13 amino acids. V was shortened by 3 bases and J by 7 bases, with 13 bases between the two germline ends. CDR3 residues: CSASRRLGNEQFF. The CDR3 region has the DNA TGCAGTGCTAGCCGAAGACTAGGGAATGAGCAGTTCTTC.

The rearrangement links TRBV4-1 to TRBJ1-2, with D uncertain. V lost 1 base and J 6 bases, leaving 15 bases between the germline ends. Germline CDR1 reads MGHRA; CDR2 reads YSYEKL. The CDR3 has 15 amino acids. The CDR3 loop is CASSQVSREGHGYTF. CDR3 DNA sequence: TGCGCCAGCAGCCAAGTTTCGAGGGAGGGTCATGGCTACACCTTC.

This clonotype was seen at least ten times. This rearrangement joins TRBV5-1 to TRBJ2-3; D might be TRBD2 (5 bases). The V end lost 2 bases, the J end lost 1 base, and 11 bases lay between the germline ends. The germline V gene has CDR1 SGHRS and CDR2 YFSETQ. The CDR3 length is 15 residues. In DNA, the CDR3 is TGCGCCAGCAGCTTCGCTAGCCCCCGCACAGATACGCAGTATTTT. Translating it yields CASSFASPRTDTQYF. Full variable domain (missing parts from reference TRBV5-1 and TRBJ2-3): KAGVTQTPRYLIKTRGQQVTLSCSPISGHRSVSWYQQTPGQGLQFLFEYFSETQRNKGNFPGRFSGRQFSNSRSEMNVSTLELGDSALYLCASSFASPRTDTQYFGPGTRLTVL.

This clonotype was counted at least ten times. The CDR3 nucleotides read TGTGCCAGCAGCTCACTGAGGGGGCAAGGGCGAGAGACCCAGTACTTC. Amino acid sequence: CASSSLRGQGRETQYF. This chain joins TRBV11-2 and TRBJ2-5; 7 nucleotides agree with TRBD1. V gave up 4 bases and J gave up 4 bases; unmatched junction bases: 12. CDR3 length: 16 residues. Looked up from germline, CDR1 is SGHAT and CDR2 is FQNNGV.

Ten or more counts support this clonotype. The rearrangement links TRBV20-1 to TRBJ2-1, with TRBD2 matching 10 bases. This CDR3 region has 18 residues. The germline CDR1 and CDR2 sequences are DFQATT and SNEGSKA (reference sequence). V trimming: 3 bases; J trimming: 2 bases; junction bases outside the gene matches: 13. This CDR3 reads CSASSLAGVFGAYNEQFF. The CDR3 bases are TGCAGTGCTAGTAGTCTAGCGGGAGTTTTTGGGGCCTACAATGAGCAGTTCTTC.

Many counts were recorded for this clonotype. This rearrangement joins TRBV2 to TRBJ2-1; perhaps TRBD1 as D (6 bases). Trimming cost V 6 bases and J 3 bases, with 12 bases left between them. CDR3 length equals 14 residues. Germline CDR1 is SNHLY and CDR2 is FYNNEI. The CDR3 DNA follows: TGTGCCAGCAGGGGCCGGGACATCTACAATGAGCAGTTCTTC. As protein: CASRGRDIYNEQFF.

This clonotype has ten or more counts. The V and J genes are TRBV12-3 or TRBV12-4 and TRBJ1-5, with TRBD1 matching 7 bases. The length of the CDR3 is 15 residues. The trim removed 6 bases at V and 3 bases at J, leaving 8 bases unmatched. CDR3 sequence reads: CASSQGDSSNQPQHF. CDR3 DNA sequence: TGTGCCAGCAGCCAGGGGGACTCCTCCAATCAGCCCCAGCATTTT.